This TCR beta chain was captured in a study of cytotoxic CD8 clonotypes in ibrutinib-treated CLL. Study in general: Among patients, around 25 responded partially and 2 completely; some 15 then stayed remitted and roughly 12 progressed after median around 66 months.

Extraction of 1.5 to 2.5 micrograms of genomic DNA from cryopreserved PBMCs supplied material for TCR beta libraries. Method: immunoSEQ multiplex PCR; TCRdb's copy keeps in-frame clones and lacks some. The sample has some 140,000 clones; 80% to 95% are singletons. The CDR3 is made up of 16 amino acids. Per the germline V gene, CDR1 is SGDLS and CDR2 is YYNGEE. With 4 bases removed from V and 0 bases from J, the gap between germline ends came to 14 bases. A word on this clone: The antigen is undetermined.

Study-wide findings and caveats: Having risen at ibrutinib response, clonality had fallen back toward baseline by progression. Public clonotypes proved infrequent, and on treatment they shrank or remained steady.

The receptor was isolated from a human donor with chronic lymphocytic leukemia. The chain carries TRBV9 and TRBJ2-1; no definite D call. The sample here was PBMCs, taken after 12 months of ibrutinib treatment. CDR3 protein: CASSPIDGLSYNEQFF. The CDR3 region has the DNA TGTGCCAGCAGCCCGATCGACGGGCTCTCCTACAATGAGCAGTTCTTC. The full variable domain, completed using reference TRBV9 and TRBJ2-1, is DSGVTQTPKHLITATGQRVTLRCSPRSGDLSVYWYQQSLDQGLQFLIQYYNGEERAKGNILERFSAQQFPDLHSELNLSSLELGDSALYFCASSPIDGLSYNEQFFGPGTRLTVL.